The clone carrying this TCR beta chain was picked up a small number of times. Its antigen is unknown. The CDR3 spans 15 residues. V lost 5 bases to trimming and J lost 6 bases, with 20 bases between them. CDR1 is MDHEN and CDR2 is SYDVKM in the germline V gene. The data derive from a study of regulatory T cells in long-lasting Graves disease. iRepertoire HTBI primers and Arm-PCR of CDR3 regions built TCR beta libraries. Per the original methods: Sequenced samples collectively carried roughly 60 TRBV and 11 to 15 TRBJ segments. TCRdb processed the multiplex PCR reads anew with MiXCR; each CDR3 protein has one entry. These V and J calls derive from TCRdb rather than the authors' analysis. The data contain around 470,000 distinct CDR3 sequences, approximately 15% of them singletons. This sample's time point: newly diagnosed GD, antithyroid drugs for less than 3 months. Researchers made the TCR library from RNA that was extracted from PBMCs. A peripheral blood sample, roughly 9 milliliters in volume, was drawn into EDTA tubes.

Overall study results and limits: Persistent disease was characterized by preferential usage of TRBV28, TRBJ1-2 and TRBJ2-5.

The same sample was also used in a study of T cells in Graves' hyperthyroidism and ophthalmopathy.

This chain uses TRBV28 with TRBJ2-7; D possibly matches TRBD1 or TRBD2 (5 bases each). The source was peripheral blood mononuclear cells (PBMCs), collected at new diagnosis, from a patient treated with antithyroid drugs. The TCR comes from a woman in her forties or fifties with Graves disease. The CDR3 here is CASSDDRSRDSEQYF. The CDR3 DNA reads as TGTGCCAGCAGTGACGACAGATCCCGGGATAGCGAGCAGTACTTC.